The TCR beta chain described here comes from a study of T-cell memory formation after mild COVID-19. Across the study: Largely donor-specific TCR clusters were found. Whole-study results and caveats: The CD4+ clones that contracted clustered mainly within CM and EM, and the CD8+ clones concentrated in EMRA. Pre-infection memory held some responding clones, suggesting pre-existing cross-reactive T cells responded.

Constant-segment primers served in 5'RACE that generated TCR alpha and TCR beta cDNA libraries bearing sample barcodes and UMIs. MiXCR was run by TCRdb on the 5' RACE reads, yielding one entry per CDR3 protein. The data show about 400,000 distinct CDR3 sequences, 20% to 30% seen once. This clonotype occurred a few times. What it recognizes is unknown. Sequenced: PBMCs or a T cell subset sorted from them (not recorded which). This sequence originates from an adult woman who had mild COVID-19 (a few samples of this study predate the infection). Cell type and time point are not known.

Here the CDR3 DNA reads TGTGCCAGCAGCCACCAGGGGATAACCTACGAGCAGTACTTC. It specifies CASSHQGITYEQYF. The chain uses TRBV3-1 and TRBJ2-7, with D possibly matching TRBD1 (6 bases). This CDR3 has 14 residues. CDR1 and CDR2 from the germline V gene are LGHDT and YNNKEL (reference sequence). V was cut by 3 bases and J by 2 bases, with 11 bases left in between.